The clone carrying this TCR beta chain was seen ten or more times. As yet, its antigen is unknown. The data are from a study of response to subunit inactivated influenza vaccine. Study observations and caveats: The study's authors posited that every seasonal influenza vaccination enlists few new T cells.

TCRdb reanalysed the RT-PCR reads using MiXCR and keeps one entry per CDR3 protein. Of 600,000 to 850,000 distinct CDR3 sequences listed, 11% to 15% are singletons. This clonotype was sampled from a man aged 50-60 years who received an inactivated influenza vaccine. Material: PBMCs from blood, obtained around 15 days before vaccination.

The CDR3 loop is CASSRTGGREQFF. For the CDR3, the DNA is TGTGCCAGCAGTCGAACAGGGGGCCGAGAGCAGTTCTTC. The J gene is TRBJ2-1, the V gene TRBV27, with 9 positions matching TRBD1. The CDR3 consists of 13 residues. Germline assignment: CDR1 MNHEY and CDR2 SMNVEV (reference sequence). J was trimmed by 10 bases and V by 5 bases; bases with no gene match: 6.